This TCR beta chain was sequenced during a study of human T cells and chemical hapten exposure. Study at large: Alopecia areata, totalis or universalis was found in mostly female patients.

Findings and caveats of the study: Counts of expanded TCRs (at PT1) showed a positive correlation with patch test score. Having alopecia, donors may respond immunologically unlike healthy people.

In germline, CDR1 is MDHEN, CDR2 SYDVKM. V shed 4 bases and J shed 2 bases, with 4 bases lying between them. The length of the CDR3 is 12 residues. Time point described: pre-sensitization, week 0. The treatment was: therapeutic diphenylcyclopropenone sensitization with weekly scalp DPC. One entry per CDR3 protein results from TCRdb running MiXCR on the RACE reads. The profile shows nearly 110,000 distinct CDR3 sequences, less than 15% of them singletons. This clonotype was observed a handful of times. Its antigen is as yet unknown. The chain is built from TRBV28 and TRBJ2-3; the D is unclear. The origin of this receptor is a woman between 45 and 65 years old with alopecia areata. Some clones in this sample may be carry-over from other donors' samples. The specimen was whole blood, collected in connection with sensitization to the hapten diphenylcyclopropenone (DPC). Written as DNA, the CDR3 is TGTGCCAGCAGTTCCCTCACAGATACGCAGTATTTT. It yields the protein CASSSLTDTQYF.